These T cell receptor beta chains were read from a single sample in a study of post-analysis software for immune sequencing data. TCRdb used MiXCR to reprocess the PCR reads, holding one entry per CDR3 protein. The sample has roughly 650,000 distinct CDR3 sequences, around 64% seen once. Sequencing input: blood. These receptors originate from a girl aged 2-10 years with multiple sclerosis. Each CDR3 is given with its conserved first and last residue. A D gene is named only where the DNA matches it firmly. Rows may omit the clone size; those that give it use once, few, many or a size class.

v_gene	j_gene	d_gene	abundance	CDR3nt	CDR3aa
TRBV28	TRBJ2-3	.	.	TGTGCCAGCAGTTTATTGACCTCCGGGAGCGCAGATACGCAGTATTTT	CASSLLTSGSADTQYF
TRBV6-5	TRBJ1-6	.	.	TGTGCCAGCCGCGGACCTAATTCACCCCTCCACTTT	CASRGPNSPLHF
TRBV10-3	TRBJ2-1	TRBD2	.	TGTGCCATCAGGGGGACTAGCGCGCTATACAATGAGCAGTTCTTC	CAIRGTSALYNEQFF
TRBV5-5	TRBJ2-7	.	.	TGTGCCAGCAGCTTTTCCGTGGGAGCCTACGAGCAGTACTTC	CASSFSVGAYEQYF
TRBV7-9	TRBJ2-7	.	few	TGTGCCAGCAGCTTAGGAACTGAAGGGTCCGAGTCCTACGAGCAGTACTTC	CASSLGTEGSESYEQYF
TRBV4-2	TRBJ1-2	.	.	TGTGCCAGCAGCCTACCGACTCAACATCTGGGTGGCTACACCTTC	CASSLPTQHLGGYTF
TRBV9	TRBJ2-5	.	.	TGTGCCAGCAGCGTAGGAAGGGGCGGCCAGCAAGAGACCCAGTACTTC	CASSVGRGGQQETQYF
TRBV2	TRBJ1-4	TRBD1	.	TGTGCCAGCAGCCCGGGACAGCGGAATAATGAAAAACTGTTTTTT	CASSPGQRNNEKLFF
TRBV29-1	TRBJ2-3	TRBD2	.	TGCAGCGTTCTGCCGACTAGCGGGAAGACAGATACGCAGTATTTT	CSVLPTSGKTDTQYF
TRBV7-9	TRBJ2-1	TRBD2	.	TGTGCCAGCAGCTTAGCCTCCGGTAGCGGGAGATATGAGCAGTTCTTC	CASSLASGSGRYEQFF
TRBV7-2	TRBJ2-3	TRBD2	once	TGTGCCAGTAGCCCAGCACTAGCGGGAGGGGCAGATACGCAGTATTTT	CASSPALAGGADTQYF
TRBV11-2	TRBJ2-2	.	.	TGTGCCAGCAGCTTAGTACCAGGGGACACCGGGGAGCTGTTTTTT	CASSLVPGDTGELFF
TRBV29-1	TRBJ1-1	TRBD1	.	TGCAGCGTTGAAGGAACGACAGGGAGGGCCACTGAAGCTTTCTTT	CSVEGTTGRATEAFF
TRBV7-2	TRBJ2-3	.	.	TGTGCCAGCAGCCCCAGATTGAGGCAGTATTTT	CASSPRLRQYF
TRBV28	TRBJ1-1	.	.	TGTGCCAGCCAGTATTTCAACACTGAAGCTTTCTTT	CASQYFNTEAFF
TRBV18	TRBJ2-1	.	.	TGTGCCAGCTCACCTTATTGCAATGAGCAGTTCTTC	CASSPYCNEQFF